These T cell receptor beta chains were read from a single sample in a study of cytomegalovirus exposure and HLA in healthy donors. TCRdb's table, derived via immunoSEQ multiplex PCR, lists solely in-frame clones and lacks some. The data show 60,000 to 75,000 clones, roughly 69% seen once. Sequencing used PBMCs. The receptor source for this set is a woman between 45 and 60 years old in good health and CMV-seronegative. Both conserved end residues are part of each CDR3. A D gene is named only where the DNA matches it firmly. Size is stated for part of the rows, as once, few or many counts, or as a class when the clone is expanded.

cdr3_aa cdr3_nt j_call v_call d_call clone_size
CASSQRQGEQPQHF TGTGCCAGCAGCCAAAGACAGGGGGAACAGCCCCAGCATTTT TRBJ1-5 TRBV28 TRBD1 NA
CASSLRGREGDEQYF TGTGCCAGCAGCCTTAGGGGTCGGGAGGGAGATGAGCAGTACTTC TRBJ2-7 TRBV9 TRBD2 few
CASSPRDNSSPLHF TGTGCCAGCAGTCCCCGGGACAATAGTTCACCCCTCCACTTT TRBJ1-6 TRBV28 NA NA
CASSSGQIAYEQYF TGTGCCAGCAGTTCGGGACAGATTGCCTACGAGCAGTACTTC TRBJ2-7 TRBV28 TRBD1 NA
CASSYTGSKGYTF TGTGCCAGCAGCTATACCGGGTCCAAGGGCTACACCTTC TRBJ1-2 TRBV28 NA few
CASSATGIEQYF TGTGCCAGCAGCGCGACAGGGATCGAGCAGTACTTC TRBJ2-7 TRBV5-6 TRBD1 NA
CAGRPGGEHNEQYF TGTGCCGGAAGACCCGGGGGAGAACACAACGAGCAGTACTTC TRBJ2-7 TRBV28 NA once
CASSPSGGVYEQYF TGTGCCAGCAGCCCAAGTGGCGGTGTGTACGAGCAGTACTTC TRBJ2-7 TRBV28 NA NA
CASSPQREGPLEQYF TGCGCCAGCAGCCCTCAACGGGAGGGACCCCTTGAGCAGTACTTC TRBJ2-7 TRBV4-1 TRBD2 NA
CASSVGLARTDTQYF TGTGCCAGCAGCGTAGGACTAGCGAGAACAGATACGCAGTATTTT TRBJ2-3 TRBV9 TRBD2 NA
CAISDWSYMNTEAFF TGTGCCATCAGTGATTGGAGCTATATGAACACTGAAGCTTTCTTT TRBJ1-1 TRBV10-3 NA few
CASSGQGAQETQYF TGTGCCAGCAGCGGACAGGGGGCCCAAGAGACCCAGTACTTC TRBJ2-5 TRBV9 TRBD1 few
CSGSRAGTQYF TGCAGTGGTAGTCGAGCTGGGACCCAGTACTTC TRBJ2-5 TRBV20-1 NA NA
CASSPRLAGIYNEQFF TGCGCCAGCAGCCCCAGACTAGCGGGAATCTACAATGAGCAGTTCTTC TRBJ2-1 TRBV4-3 TRBD2 NA
CAWSEGTGRREKLFF TGTGCCTGGAGCGAAGGGACAGGCAGGAGGGAAAAACTGTTTTTT TRBJ1-4 TRBV30 TRBD1 few
CASSVGTGNGYTF TGTGCCAGCAGCGTCGGGACAGGGAATGGCTACACCTTC TRBJ1-2 TRBV5-4 TRBD1 NA
CATTPGGRAEREQYF TGTGCCACCACCCCCGGCGGGAGGGCCGAACGGGAGCAGTACTTC TRBJ2-7 TRBV2 TRBD2 few
CASSEESGYYEQYF TGTGCCAGCAGTGAAGAGAGCGGCTACTACGAGCAGTACTTC TRBJ2-7 TRBV25-1 NA few